This T cell receptor beta chain comes out of a study of vaccination and CD4 T cells after COVID-19. An Oncomine TCR Beta short-read assay was used to sequence the DNA from cultured CD4+ T cells. TCRdb ran MiXCR on the PCR reads and lists one entry per CDR3 protein. The table lists approximately 17,000 distinct CDR3 sequences, 70% of them singletons. The treatment denotes: roughly 11-day PBMC culture with coronavirus spike peptide pools or control peptides (ViraFEST assay). Comments on this clonotype: The target antigen is unknown.

This CDR3 spans 15 amino acids. Germline V gene lookup returns CDR1 SGHTA and CDR2 FQGNSA. V was trimmed by 1 base and J by 0 bases, leaving 10 bases between them. This receptor was taken from a human donor who had recovered from COVID-19. Sequencing input: CD4+ T cells from blood, cultured in vitro. This rearrangement joins TRBV7-2 to TRBJ2-7; D call uncertain. This chain's CDR3 is CASSLVSESSYEQYF. The CDR3 coding sequence is TGTGCCAGCAGCTTAGTCAGCGAGAGCTCCTACGAGCAGTACTTC.